The entry that follows covers one T cell receptor (beta chain) sequence. The target antigen is unknown. The sample comes from a study of cytomegalovirus exposure and HLA in healthy donors. Findings and caveats of the study: The authors listed around 150 TCR beta chains as cytomegalovirus-associated.

PCR employed 60 Vbeta and 13 Jbeta primers. The table came from immunoSEQ multiplex PCR; TCRdb's copy has only in-frame clones and leaves some out. The profile shows around 210,000 clones, 65% to 85% of them singletons. This CDR3 contains 13 residues. Germline CDR1 is SNHLY and CDR2 is FYNNEI. V dropped 7 bases and J dropped 0; count of bases not matched to a gene: 2. V is TRBV2 and J is TRBJ1-1, with 7 bases aligning to TRBD1. Specimen: PBMCs. The origin of this receptor is a woman in her 30s in good health and CMV-seronegative. The CDR3 region is CASKGTVNTEAFF. The CDR3 region has the DNA TGTGCCAGCAAGGGGACAGTGAACACTGAAGCTTTCTTT.